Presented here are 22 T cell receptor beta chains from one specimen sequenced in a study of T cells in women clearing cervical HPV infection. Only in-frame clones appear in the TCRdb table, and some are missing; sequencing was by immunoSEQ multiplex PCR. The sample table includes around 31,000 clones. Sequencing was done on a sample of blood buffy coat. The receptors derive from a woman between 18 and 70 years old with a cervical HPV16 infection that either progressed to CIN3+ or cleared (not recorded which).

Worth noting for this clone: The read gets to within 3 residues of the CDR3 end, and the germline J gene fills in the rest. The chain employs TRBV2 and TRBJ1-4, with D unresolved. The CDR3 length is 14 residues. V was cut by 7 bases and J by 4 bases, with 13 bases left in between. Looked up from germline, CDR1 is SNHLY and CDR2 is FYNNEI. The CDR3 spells CASMAESHNEKLFF. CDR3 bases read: TGTGCCAGCATGGCTGAGAGTCATAATGAAAAA.

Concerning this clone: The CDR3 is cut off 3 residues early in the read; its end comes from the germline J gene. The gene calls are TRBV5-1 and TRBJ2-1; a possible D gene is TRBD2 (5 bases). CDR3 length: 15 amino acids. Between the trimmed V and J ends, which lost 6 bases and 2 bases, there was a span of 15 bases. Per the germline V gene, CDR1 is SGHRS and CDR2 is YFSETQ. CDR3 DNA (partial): TGCGCCAGCACCTGGGCCAGCGGTCCCTACAATGAG. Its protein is CASTWASGPYNE. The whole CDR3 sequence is CASTWASGPYNEQFF.

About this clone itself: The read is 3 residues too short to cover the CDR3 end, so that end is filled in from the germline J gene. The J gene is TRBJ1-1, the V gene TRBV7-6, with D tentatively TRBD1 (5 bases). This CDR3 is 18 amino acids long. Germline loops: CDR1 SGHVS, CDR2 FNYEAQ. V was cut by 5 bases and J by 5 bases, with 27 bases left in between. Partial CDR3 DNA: TGTGCCAGCAGCGGAAAGGGTAGGGGTTCCTGGGGGGAGACTGAA. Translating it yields CASSGKGRGSWGETE. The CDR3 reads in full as CASSGKGRGSWGETEAFF.

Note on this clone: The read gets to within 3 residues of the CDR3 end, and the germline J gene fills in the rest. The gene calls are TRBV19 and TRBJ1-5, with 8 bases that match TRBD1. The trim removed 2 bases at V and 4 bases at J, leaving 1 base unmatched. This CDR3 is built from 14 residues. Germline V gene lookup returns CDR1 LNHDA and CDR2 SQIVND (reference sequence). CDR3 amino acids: CASSITGGNQPQHF. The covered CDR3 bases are TGTGCCAGTAGTATAACAGGGGGGAATCAGCCC.

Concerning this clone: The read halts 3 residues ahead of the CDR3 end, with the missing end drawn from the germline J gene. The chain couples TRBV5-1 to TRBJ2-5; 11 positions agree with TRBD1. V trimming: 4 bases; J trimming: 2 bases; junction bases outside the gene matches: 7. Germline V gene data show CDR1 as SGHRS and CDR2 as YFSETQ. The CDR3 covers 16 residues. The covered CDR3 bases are TGCGCCAGCAGCCCGGCTGGGACAGGGGGTCAAGAGACC. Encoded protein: CASSPAGTGGQET. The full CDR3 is CASSPAGTGGQETQYF.

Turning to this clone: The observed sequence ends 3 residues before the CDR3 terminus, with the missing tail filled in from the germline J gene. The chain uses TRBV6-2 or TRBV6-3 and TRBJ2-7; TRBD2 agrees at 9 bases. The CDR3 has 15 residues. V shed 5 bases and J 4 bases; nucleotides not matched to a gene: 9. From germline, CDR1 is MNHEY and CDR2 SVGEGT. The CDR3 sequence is CASSPARLAGYEQYF. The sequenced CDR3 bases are TGTGCCAGCAGTCCGGCCAGGCTAGCGGGATACGAG.

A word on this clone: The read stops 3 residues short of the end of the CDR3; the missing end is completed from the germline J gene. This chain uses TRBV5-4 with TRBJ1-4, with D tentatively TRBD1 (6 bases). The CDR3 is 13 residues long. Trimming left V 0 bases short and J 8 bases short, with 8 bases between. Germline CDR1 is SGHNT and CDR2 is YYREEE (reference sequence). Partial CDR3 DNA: TGTGCCAGCAGCTTGGAGCAGGGGGAAAAA. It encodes CASSLEQGEK. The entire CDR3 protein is CASSLEQGEKLFF. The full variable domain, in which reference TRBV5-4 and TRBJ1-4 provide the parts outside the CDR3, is ETGVTQSPTHLIKTRGQQVTLRCSSQSGHNTVSWYQQALGQGPQFIFQYYREEENGRGNFPPRFSGLQFPNYSSELNVNALELDDSALYLCASSLEQGEKLFFGSGTQLSVL.

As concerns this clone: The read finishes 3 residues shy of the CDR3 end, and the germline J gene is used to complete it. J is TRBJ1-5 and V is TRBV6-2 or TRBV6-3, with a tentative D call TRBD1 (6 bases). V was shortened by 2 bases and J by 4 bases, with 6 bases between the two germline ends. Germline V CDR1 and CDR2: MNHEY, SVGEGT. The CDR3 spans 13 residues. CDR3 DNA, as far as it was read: TGTGCCAGCAGTTACACAGGGAATCAGCCC. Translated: CASSYTGNQP. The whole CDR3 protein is CASSYTGNQPQHF.

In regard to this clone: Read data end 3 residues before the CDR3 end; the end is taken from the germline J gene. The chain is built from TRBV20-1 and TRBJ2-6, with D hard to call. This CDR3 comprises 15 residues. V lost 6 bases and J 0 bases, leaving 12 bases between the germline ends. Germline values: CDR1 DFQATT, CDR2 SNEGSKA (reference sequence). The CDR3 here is CSANDMLSGANVLTF. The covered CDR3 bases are TGCAGTGCAAATGACATGCTCTCTGGGGCCAACGTC.

The CDR3 loop reads CASSADRGTEAFF. CDR3 DNA, as far as it was read: TGTGCCAGCAGCGCTGACAGGGGCACTGAA. The gene calls are TRBV7-3 and TRBJ1-1; 8 positions agree with TRBD1. The CDR3 end lies 3 residues beyond the end of the read and is filled in from the germline J gene. CDR1 is SGHTA and CDR2 is FQGTGA in the germline V gene. The CDR3 has 13 residues. With 5 bases clipped from V and 4 bases from J, the junction kept 3 bases outside the gene matches.

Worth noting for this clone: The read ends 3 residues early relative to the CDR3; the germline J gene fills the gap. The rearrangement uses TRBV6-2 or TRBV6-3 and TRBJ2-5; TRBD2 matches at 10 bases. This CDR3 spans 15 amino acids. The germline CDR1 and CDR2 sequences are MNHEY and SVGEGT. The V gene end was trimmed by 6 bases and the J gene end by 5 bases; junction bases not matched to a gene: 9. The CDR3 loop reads CASRAGGAGGETQYF. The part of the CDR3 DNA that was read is TGTGCCAGCAGGGCCGGGGGAGCGGGAGGGGAGACC.

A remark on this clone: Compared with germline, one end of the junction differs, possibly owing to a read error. The covered CDR3 bases are TGCGCCAGCAGCCAATCCGACAGGGCCGGGGAG. This gives the protein CASSQSDRAGE. In full, the CDR3 reads CASSQSDRAGELFF. V gene TRBV4-2 combines with J gene TRBJ2-2, with 7 positions matching TRBD1. The read ends 3 residues early relative to the CDR3; the germline J gene fills the gap. The CDR3 length is 14 residues. Germline CDR1 and CDR2: LGHNA and YNFKEQ.

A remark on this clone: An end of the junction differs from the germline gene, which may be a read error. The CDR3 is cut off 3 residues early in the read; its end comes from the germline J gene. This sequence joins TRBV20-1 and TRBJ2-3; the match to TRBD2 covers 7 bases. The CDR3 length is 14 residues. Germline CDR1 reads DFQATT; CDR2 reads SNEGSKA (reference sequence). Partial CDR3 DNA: TGCAGTGCCAGAGGACTAGTGGCCCCAGATACG. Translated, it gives CSARGLVAPDT. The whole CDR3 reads CSARGLVAPDTQYF.

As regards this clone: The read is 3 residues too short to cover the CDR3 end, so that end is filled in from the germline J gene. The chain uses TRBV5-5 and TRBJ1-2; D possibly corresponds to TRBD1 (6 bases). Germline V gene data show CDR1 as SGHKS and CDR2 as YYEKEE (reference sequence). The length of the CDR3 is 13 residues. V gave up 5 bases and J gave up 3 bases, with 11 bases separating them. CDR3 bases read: TGTGCCAGCAGGTTATCAGGGGACTATGGC. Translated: CASRLSGDYG. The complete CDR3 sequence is CASRLSGDYGYTF.

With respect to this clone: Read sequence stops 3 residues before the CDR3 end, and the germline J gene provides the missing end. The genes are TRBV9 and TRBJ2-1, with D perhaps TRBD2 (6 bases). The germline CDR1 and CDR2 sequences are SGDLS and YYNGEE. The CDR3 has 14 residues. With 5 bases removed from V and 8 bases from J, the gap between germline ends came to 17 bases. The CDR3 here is CASSVRLDMDEQFF. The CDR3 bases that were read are TGTGCCAGCAGTGTACGACTAGATATGGATGAG.

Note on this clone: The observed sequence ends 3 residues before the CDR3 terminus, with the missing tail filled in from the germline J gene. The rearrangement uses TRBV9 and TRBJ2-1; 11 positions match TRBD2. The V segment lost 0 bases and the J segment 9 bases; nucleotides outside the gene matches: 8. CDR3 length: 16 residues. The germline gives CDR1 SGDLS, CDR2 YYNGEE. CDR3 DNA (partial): TGTGCCAGCAGCGTAGATCGGACTAGCGGGTGGAGTGAG. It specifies CASSVDRTSGWSE. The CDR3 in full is CASSVDRTSGWSEQFF.

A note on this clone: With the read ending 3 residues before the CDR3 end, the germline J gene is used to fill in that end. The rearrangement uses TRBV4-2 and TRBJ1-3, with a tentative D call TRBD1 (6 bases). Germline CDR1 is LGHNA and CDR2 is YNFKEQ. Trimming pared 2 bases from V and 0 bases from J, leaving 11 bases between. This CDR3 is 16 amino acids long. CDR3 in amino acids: CASSQNTGSSGNTIYF. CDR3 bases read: TGTGCCAGCAGCCAAAATACAGGGAGCTCTGGAAACACC.

The CDR3: CASSEGQGWQPQHF. The part of the CDR3 DNA that was read is TGTGCCAGCAGTGAGGGGCAGGGGTGGCAGCCC. This sequence joins TRBV6-2 or TRBV6-3 and TRBJ1-5, with D perhaps matching TRBD1 (6 bases). The read falls 3 residues short of the CDR3 end, and the missing part is taken from the germline J gene. The V end lost 5 bases, the J end lost 7 bases, and 15 bases lay between the germline ends. The germline V gene has CDR1 MNHEY and CDR2 SVGEGT. CDR3 length: 14 amino acids.

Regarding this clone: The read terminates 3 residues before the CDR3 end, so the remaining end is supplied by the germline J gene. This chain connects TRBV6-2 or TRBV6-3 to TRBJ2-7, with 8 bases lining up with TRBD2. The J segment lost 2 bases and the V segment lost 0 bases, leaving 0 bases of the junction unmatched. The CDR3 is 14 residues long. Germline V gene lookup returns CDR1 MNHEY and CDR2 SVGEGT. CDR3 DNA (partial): TGTGCCAGCAGTTACTCTAGCGGGGCCTACGAG. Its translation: CASSYSSGAYE. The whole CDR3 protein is CASSYSSGAYEQYF.

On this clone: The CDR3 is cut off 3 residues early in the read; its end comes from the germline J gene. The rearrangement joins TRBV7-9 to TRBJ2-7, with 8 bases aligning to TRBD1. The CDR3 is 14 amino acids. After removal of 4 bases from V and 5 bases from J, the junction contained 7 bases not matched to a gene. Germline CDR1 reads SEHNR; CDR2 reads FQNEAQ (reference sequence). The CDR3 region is CASSSLDRADEQYF. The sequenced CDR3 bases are TGTGCCAGCAGCTCCCTGGACAGGGCTGACGAG.

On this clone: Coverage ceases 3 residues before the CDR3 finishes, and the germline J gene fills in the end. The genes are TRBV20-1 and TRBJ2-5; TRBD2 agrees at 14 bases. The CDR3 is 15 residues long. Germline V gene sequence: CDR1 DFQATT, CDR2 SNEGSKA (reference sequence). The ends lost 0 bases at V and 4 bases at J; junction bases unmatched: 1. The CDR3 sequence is CSAREGTSGRETQYF. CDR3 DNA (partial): TGCAGTGCTAGAGAAGGGACTAGCGGGAGAGAGACC.

The part of the CDR3 DNA that was read is TGTGCCAGCAGCTCCCAGGGGGCTGGCACTGAA. Translating gives CASSSQGAGTE. The whole CDR3 region reads CASSSQGAGTEAFF. The gene calls are TRBV7-2 and TRBJ1-1, with TRBD1 matching 8 bases. The read halts 3 residues ahead of the CDR3 end, with the missing end drawn from the germline J gene. CDR1 and CDR2 (germline): SGHTA, FQGNSA. J lost 4 bases, V lost 4 bases, and 5 bases had no gene match. The CDR3 contains 14 residues.